Given below is one TCR beta chain in context. Antigen unknown. Assay: immunoSEQ multiplex PCR; the TCRdb copy retains only in-frame clones and omits some. The data contain 90,000 or so clones, 95% to 97% of them singletons. The sample originates from a study of cytomegalovirus exposure and HLA in healthy donors. Study-wide results and caveats: According to reports, the classifier identified cytomegalovirus status with high specificity and sensitivity. Later, an analysis found that TCR clusters from the first cohort tended to co-occur in the 90 to 150 validation repertoires. The listing of 150 to 200 TCR beta chains classed them as cytomegalovirus-associated.

The donors were part of the validation cohort, which consisted of over a hundred subjects and was separate from the first cohort of hundreds of subjects. V dropped 2 bases and J dropped 0 bases, with 15 bases sitting between them. Looked up from germline, CDR1 is SGHRS and CDR2 is YFSETQ. There are 17 residues in the CDR3. The origin of this receptor is a man younger than 30 in good health and CMV-seronegative. The V and J genes are TRBV5-1 and TRBJ2-1; possibly TRBD2 for D (5 bases). The sequencing sample was made of PBMCs. The CDR3 DNA sequence: TGCGCCAGCAGCTTTTCCCCGGGAAGCTACTCCTACAATGAGCAGTTCTTC. This translates into CASSFSPGSYSYNEQFF.